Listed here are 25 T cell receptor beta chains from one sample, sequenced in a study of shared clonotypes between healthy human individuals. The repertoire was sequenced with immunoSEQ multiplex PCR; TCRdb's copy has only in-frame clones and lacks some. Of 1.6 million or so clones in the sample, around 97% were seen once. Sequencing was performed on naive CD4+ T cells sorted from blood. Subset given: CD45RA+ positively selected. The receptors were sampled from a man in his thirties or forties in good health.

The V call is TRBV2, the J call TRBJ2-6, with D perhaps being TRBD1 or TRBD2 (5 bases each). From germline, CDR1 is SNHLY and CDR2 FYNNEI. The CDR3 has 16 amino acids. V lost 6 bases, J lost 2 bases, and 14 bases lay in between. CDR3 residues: CASSRDAGTGANVLTF. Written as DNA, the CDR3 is TGTGCCAGCAGCCGGGACGCTGGGACTGGGGCCAACGTCCTGACTTTC.

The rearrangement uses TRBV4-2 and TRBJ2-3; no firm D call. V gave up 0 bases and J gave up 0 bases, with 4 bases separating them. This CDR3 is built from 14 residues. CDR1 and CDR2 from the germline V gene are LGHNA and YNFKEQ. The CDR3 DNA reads TGTGCCAGCAGCCAAGATTTCAGCACAGATACGCAGTATTTT. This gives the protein CASSQDFSTDTQYF.

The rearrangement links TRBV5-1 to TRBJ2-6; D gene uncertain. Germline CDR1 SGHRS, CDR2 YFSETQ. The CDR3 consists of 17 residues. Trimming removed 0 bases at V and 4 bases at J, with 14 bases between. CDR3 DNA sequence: TGCGCCAGCAGCTTGGAAGGACCCCGGGTGGGGGCCAACGTCCTGACTTTC. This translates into CASSLEGPRVGANVLTF.

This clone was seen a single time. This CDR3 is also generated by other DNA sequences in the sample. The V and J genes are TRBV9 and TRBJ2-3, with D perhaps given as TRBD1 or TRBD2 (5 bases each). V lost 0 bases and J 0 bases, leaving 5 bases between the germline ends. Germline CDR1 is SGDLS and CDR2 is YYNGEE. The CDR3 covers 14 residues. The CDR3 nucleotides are TGTGCCAGCAGCGTAGGGGGGAGCACAGATACGCAGTATTTT. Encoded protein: CASSVGGSTDTQYF.

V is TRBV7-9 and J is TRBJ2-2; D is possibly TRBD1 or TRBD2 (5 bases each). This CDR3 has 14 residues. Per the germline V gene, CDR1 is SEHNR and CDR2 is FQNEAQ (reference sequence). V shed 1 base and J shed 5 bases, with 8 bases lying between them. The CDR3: CASSLVWGTGELFF. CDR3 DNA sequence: TGTGCCAGCAGCTTAGTATGGGGGACCGGGGAGCTGTTTTTT.

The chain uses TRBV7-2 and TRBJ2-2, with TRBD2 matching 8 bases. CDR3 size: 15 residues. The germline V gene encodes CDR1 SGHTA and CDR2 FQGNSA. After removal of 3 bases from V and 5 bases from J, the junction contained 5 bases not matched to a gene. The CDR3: CASSFLAGFTGELFF. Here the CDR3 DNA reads TGTGCCAGCAGCTTTCTAGCGGGTTTTACCGGGGAGCTGTTTTTT.

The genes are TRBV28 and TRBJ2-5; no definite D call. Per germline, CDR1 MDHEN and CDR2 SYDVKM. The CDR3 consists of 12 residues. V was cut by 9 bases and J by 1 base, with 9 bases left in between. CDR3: CASSNFQETQYF. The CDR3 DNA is TGTGCCAGTTCTAACTTCCAAGAGACCCAGTACTTC.

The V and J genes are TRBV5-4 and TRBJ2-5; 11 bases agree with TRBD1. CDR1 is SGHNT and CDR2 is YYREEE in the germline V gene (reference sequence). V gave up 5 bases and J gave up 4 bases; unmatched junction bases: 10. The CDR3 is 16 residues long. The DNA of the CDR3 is TGTGCCAGCAGACCCCGACCGGGACAGGGGGGAGAGACCCAGTACTTC. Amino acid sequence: CASRPRPGQGGETQYF.

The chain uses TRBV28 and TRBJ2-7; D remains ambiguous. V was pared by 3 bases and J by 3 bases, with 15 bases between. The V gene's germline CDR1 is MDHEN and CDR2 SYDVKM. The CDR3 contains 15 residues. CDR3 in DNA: TGTGCCAGCAGTTTGCTGGTGAGGAGTGTCTACGAGCAGTACTTC. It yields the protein CASSLLVRSVYEQYF.

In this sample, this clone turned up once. CDR3 sequence: CASSPSVPSGANVLTF. The CDR3 bases are TGCGCCAGCAGCCCCTCAGTCCCTTCTGGGGCCAACGTCCTGACTTTC. The chain recombines TRBV5-1 with TRBJ2-6, with D uncertain. CDR3 size: 16 residues. The V end lost 4 bases, the J end lost 1 base, and 12 bases lay between the germline ends. Germline CDR1 SGHRS, CDR2 YFSETQ.

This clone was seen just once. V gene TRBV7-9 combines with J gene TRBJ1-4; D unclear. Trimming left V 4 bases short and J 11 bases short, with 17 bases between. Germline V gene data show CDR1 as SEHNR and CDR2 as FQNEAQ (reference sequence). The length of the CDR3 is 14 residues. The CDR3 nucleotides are TGTGCCAGCAGCTCTCACGAAGGGATCGGGAAACTGTTTTTT. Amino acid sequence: CASSSHEGIGKLFF.

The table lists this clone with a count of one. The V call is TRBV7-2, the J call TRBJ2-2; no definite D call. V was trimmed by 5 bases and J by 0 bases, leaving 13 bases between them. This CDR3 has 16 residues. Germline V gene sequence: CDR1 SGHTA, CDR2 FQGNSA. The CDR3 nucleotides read TGTGCCAGCAGCACCGGGTTCCTGGCGAACACCGGGGAGCTGTTTTTT. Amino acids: CASSTGFLANTGELFF.

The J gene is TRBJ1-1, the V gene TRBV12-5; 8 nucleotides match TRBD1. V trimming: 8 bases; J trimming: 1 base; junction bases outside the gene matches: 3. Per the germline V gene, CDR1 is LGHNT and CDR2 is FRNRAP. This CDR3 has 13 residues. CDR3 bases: TGTGCTAGTTTCCAGGGGGCGAACACTGAAGCTTTCTTT. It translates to CASFQGANTEAFF.

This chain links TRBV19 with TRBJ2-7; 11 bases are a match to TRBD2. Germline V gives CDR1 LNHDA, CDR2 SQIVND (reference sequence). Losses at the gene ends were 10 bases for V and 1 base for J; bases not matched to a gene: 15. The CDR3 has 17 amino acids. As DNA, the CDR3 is TGTGCCACACAGACTAGCGGGATGATGGGCCGATCCTACGAGCAGTACTTC. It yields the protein CATQTSGMMGRSYEQYF.

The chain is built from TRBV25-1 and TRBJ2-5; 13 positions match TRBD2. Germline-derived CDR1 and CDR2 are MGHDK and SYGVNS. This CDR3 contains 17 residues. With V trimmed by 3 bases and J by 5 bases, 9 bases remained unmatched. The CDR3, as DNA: TGTGCCAGCAGTGAGGGTAGGACTAGCGGGAGTTCGGAGACCCAGTACTTC. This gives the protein CASSEGRTSGSSETQYF.

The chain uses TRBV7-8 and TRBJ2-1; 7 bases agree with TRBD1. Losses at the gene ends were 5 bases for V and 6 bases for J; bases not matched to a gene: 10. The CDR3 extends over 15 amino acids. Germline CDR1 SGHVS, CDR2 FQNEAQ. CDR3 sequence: CASSLRDSSPNEQFF. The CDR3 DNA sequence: TGTGCCAGCAGCCTCCGGGACAGTAGCCCCAATGAGCAGTTCTTC.

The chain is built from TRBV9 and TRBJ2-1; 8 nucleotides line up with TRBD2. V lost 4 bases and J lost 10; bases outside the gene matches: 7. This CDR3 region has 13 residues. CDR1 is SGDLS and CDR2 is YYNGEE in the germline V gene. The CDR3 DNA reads TGTGCCAGCAGCCCAGCGGGAGTACGGGAGCAGTTCTTC. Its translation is CASSPAGVREQFF.

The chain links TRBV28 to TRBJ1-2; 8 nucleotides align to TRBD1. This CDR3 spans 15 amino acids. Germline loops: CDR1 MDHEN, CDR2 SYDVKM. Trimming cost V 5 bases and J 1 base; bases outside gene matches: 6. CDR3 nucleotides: TGTGCCAGCAGTATCAGACAGGGGAATAACTATGGCTACACCTTC. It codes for CASSIRQGNNYGYTF.

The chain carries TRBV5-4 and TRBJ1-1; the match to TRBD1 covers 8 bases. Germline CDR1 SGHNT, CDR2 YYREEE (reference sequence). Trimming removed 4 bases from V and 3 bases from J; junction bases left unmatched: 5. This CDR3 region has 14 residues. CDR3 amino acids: CASSRTGRDTEAFF. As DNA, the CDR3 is TGTGCCAGCAGCCGGACAGGGCGGGACACTGAAGCTTTCTTT.

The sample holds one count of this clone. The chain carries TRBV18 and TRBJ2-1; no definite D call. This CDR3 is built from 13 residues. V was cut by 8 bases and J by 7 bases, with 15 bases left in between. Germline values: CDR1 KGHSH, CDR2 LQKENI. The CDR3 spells CASTTTQGNEQFF. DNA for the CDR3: TGTGCCAGCACCACCACACAAGGAAATGAGCAGTTCTTC.

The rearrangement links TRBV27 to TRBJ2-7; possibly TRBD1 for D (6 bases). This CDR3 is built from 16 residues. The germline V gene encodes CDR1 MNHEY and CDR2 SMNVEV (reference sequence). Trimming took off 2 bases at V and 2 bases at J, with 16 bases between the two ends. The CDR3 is CASSLTRGRGPYEQYF. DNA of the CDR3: TGTGCCAGCAGTTTAACTAGAGGCAGGGGTCCCTACGAGCAGTACTTC.

The CDR3 DNA reads TGTGCCAGCAGCCCAGGGGTGGCTTTCTTT. Its protein is CASSPGVAFF. The V call is TRBV7-9, the J call TRBJ1-1; D is perhaps TRBD1 (6 bases). V lost 5 bases and J lost 11, with 9 bases in between. This CDR3 is 10 amino acids long. Per germline, CDR1 SEHNR and CDR2 FQNEAQ (reference sequence).

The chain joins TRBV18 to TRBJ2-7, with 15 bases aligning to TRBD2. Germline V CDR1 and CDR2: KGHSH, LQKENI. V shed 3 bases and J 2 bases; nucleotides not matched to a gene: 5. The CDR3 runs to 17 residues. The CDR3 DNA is TGTGCCAGCTCACCCCGGACTAGCGGGAGGGCTACCTACGAGCAGTACTTC. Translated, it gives CASSPRTSGRATYEQYF.

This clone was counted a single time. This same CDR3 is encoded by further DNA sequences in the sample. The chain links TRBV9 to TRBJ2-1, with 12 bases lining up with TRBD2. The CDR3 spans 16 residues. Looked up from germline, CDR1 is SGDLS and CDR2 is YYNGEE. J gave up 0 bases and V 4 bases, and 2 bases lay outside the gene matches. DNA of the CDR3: TGTGCCAGCAGCATACTAGCGGGAGGCTCCTACAATGAGCAGTTCTTC. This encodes CASSILAGGSYNEQFF.

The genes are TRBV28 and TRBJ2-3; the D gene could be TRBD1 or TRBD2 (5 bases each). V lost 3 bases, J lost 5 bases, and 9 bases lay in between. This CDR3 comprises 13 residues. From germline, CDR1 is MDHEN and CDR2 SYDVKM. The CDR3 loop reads CASSFWGKDTQYF. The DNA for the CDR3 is TGTGCCAGCAGTTTTTGGGGGAAAGATACGCAGTATTTT.